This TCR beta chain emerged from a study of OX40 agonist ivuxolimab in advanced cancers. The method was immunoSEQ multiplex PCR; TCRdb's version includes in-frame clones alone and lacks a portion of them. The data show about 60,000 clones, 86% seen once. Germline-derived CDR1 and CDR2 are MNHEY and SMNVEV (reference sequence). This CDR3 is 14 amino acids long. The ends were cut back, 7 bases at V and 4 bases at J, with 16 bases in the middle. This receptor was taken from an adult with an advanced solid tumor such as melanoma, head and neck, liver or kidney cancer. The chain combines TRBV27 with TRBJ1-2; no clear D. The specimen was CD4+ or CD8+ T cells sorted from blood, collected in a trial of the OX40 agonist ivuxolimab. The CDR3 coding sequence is TGTGCCAGCATGACGGGCAGCAGTCCCTATGGCTACACCTTC. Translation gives CASMTGSSPYGYTF.